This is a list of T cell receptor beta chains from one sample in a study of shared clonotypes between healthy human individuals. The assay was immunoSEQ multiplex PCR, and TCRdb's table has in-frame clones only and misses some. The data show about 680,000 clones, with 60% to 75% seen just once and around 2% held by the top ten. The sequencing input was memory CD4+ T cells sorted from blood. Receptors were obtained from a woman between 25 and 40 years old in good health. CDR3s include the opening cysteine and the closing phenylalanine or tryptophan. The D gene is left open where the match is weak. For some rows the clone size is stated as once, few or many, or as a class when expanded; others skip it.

CASSARDITGELFF | TGTGCCAGCAGTGCCCGGGACATCACCGGGGAGCTGTTTTTT | TRBJ2-2 | TRBV2 | . | .
CAARVGQDGEQYF | TGTGCCGCCAGGGTCGGACAGGATGGCGAGCAGTACTTC | TRBJ2-7 | TRBV7-9 | TRBD1 | .
CASSVWPNTGELFF | TGTGCCAGCAGTGTTTGGCCGAACACCGGGGAGCTGTTTTTT | TRBJ2-2 | TRBV6-1 | . | .
CASSLAHSGSTDTQYF | TGCGCCAGCAGCTTGGCCCATAGCGGGAGCACAGATACGCAGTATTTT | TRBJ2-3 | TRBV5-1 | TRBD2 | .
CASTPSGRRDHEQFF | TGTGCCAGTACACCCAGCGGGAGGAGAGATCATGAGCAGTTCTTC | TRBJ2-1 | TRBV19 | TRBD2 | .
CASTRGGDRWTNTEAFF | TGTGCCAGTACGCGCGGGGGGGACAGATGGACGAACACTGAAGCTTTCTTT | TRBJ1-1 | TRBV19 | TRBD1 | .
CASSFSGPSYNEQFF | TGTGCCAGCAGCTTTAGCGGGCCCTCCTACAATGAGCAGTTCTTC | TRBJ2-1 | TRBV6-5 | TRBD2 | .
CASSLGQGSNTGELFF | TGTGCCAGCAGCTTAGGACAGGGGTCGAACACCGGGGAGCTGTTTTTT | TRBJ2-2 | TRBV7-6 | TRBD1 | .
CASSVGTDNQPQHF | TGCGCCAGCAGCGTTGGAACAGATAATCAGCCCCAGCATTTT | TRBJ1-5 | TRBV5-1 | . | .
CATSRDWDILAKNIQYF | TGTGCCACCAGCAGAGACTGGGACATACTAGCCAAAAACATTCAGTACTTC | TRBJ2-4 | TRBV15 | . | .
CATSRDLTSGSETQYF | TGTGCCACCAGCAGAGATTTAACTAGCGGGAGTGAGACCCAGTACTTC | TRBJ2-5 | TRBV15 | TRBD2 | .
CASSWGDRPYEQYF | TGTGCCAGCAGTTGGGGGGACAGACCCTACGAGCAGTACTTC | TRBJ2-7 | TRBV28 | . | once
CASTGTSGHFSYNEQFF | TGTGCCAGTACCGGGACTAGCGGTCACTTCTCCTACAATGAGCAGTTCTTC | TRBJ2-1 | TRBV25-1 | TRBD2 | .
CAWSVRRADTQYF | TGTGCCTGGAGTGTACGACGGGCTGATACGCAGTATTTT | TRBJ2-3 | TRBV30 | . | few
CASSRGGNTEAFF | TGTGCCTCCAGTAGGGGGGGGAACACTGAAGCTTTCTTT | TRBJ1-1 | TRBV30 | . | .
CASSQVASTRAFF | TGCGCCAGCAGCCAAGTGGCTTCAACCCGGGCTTTCTTT | TRBJ1-1 | TRBV4-1 | . | few
CASSFGTSGSTGELFF | TGTGCCAGCAGTTTCGGGACTAGCGGGAGCACCGGGGAGCTGTTTTTT | TRBJ2-2 | TRBV27 | TRBD2 | .
CASSAGDAQPQHF | TGTGCCAGCAGTGCAGGGGATGCTCAGCCCCAGCATTTT | TRBJ1-5 | TRBV6-5 | . | .
CASSGGLLAKNIQYF | TGTGCCAGCAGTGGGGGTTTATTGGCCAAAAACATTCAGTACTTC | TRBJ2-4 | TRBV6-5 | . | .
CASSLLAGSGELFF | TGTGCCAGCAGCTTACTAGCGGGGAGCGGGGAGCTGTTTTTT | TRBJ2-2 | TRBV11-2 | TRBD2 | .
CASSFRQEPNTEAFF | TGTGCCAGTAGTTTCCGACAGGAACCCAACACTGAAGCTTTCTTT | TRBJ1-1 | TRBV19 | . | .
CASSQESPDNQPQHF | TGCGCCAGCAGCCAAGAAAGCCCCGATAATCAGCCCCAGCATTTT | TRBJ1-5 | TRBV4-1 | . | .
CASSSLYRGQPQHF | TGTGCCAGCAGTTCGCTTTACAGGGGGCAGCCCCAGCATTTT | TRBJ1-5 | TRBV27 | TRBD1 | .
CASSELGGYGYTF | TGTGCCAGCAGTGAGCTGGGCGGGTATGGCTACACCTTC | TRBJ1-2 | TRBV2 | . | few
CSGLSAEETQYF | TGCAGCGGCCTTAGCGCCGAAGAGACCCAGTACTTC | TRBJ2-5 | TRBV29-1 | . | .
CASSLESGVSDTQYF | TGTGCCAGCAGCTTAGAAAGTGGGGTTTCAGATACGCAGTATTTT | TRBJ2-3 | TRBV7-9 | . | few
CASSPRTGSDEKLFF | TGTGCCAGCAGCCCGCGGACAGGGTCGGATGAAAAACTGTTTTTT | TRBJ1-4 | TRBV11-2 | TRBD1 | .
CASSGSASGRNWNEQFF | TGTGCCAGCAGCGGGTCTGCTAGCGGGAGGAACTGGAATGAGCAGTTCTTC | TRBJ2-1 | TRBV5-6 | TRBD2 | .
CASSYTTNYGYTF | TGTGCCAGCAGTTACACTACTAACTATGGCTACACCTTC | TRBJ1-2 | TRBV6-5 | . | .
CAWRGLGGYTF | TGTGCCTGGAGAGGGCTCGGCGGCTACACCTTC | TRBJ1-2 | TRBV30 | . | .
CASSRTGAENQPQHF | TGTGCCAGCAGCCGAACGGGAGCCGAGAATCAGCCCCAGCATTTT | TRBJ1-5 | TRBV7-9 | . | .
CASSLGTSGYSEQFF | TGCGCCAGCAGCTTGGGCACTAGCGGGTACAGTGAGCAGTTCTTC | TRBJ2-1 | TRBV5-1 | TRBD2 | few
CASSQDLLSGTEETQYF | TGCGCCAGCAGCCAAGATTTACTTTCGGGGACAGAAGAGACCCAGTACTTC | TRBJ2-5 | TRBV4-1 | TRBD1 | .
CASSARGGRTDTQYF | TGTGCCAGCAGTGCTAGGGGTGGACGCACAGATACGCAGTATTTT | TRBJ2-3 | TRBV2 | . | .
CASSLGDRSVGSDTQYF | TGTGCCAGCAGTTTGGGCGACAGGTCGGTAGGATCAGATACGCAGTATTTT | TRBJ2-3 | TRBV28 | . | .
CSVNRGRETQYF | TGCAGCGTTAATAGGGGGCGAGAGACCCAGTACTTC | TRBJ2-5 | TRBV29-1 | TRBD1 | .
CASSGTRTVEETQYF | TGTGCCAGCAGTGGGACCCGGACGGTCGAAGAGACCCAGTACTTC | TRBJ2-5 | TRBV28 | . | .
CASTGRTVNYGYTF | TGTGCCAGTACGGGTAGGACGGTGAACTATGGCTACACCTTC | TRBJ1-2 | TRBV19 | . | .
CATSRDKGSTGELFF | TGTGCCACCAGCAGAGATAAGGGGAGCACCGGGGAGCTGTTTTTT | TRBJ2-2 | TRBV15 | . | .
CASSLLLAGGYTF | TGTGCCAGCAGCCTCCTCCTGGCGGGGGGCTACACCTTC | TRBJ1-2 | TRBV2 | . | .